The 3 T cell receptor beta chains presented below share a single source sample, sequenced in a study of blood T cell repertoires in COVID-19. Profiling relied on immunoSEQ multiplex PCR, and the TCRdb table lists in-frame clones only, not all of them. Of some 370,000 clones in the sample, under 85% were seen once. Sequenced input: PBMCs or T cells enriched from blood (not recorded which). The source of these receptors is a woman aged 45 to 65 who had recovered from COVID-19.

The chain recombines TRBV6-1 with TRBJ1-4; the match to TRBD1 covers 7 bases. The CDR3 spans 15 residues. V trimming: 2 bases; J trimming: 4 bases; junction bases outside the gene matches: 4. In germline, CDR1 is MNHNS, CDR2 SASEGT. CDR3 nucleotides: TGTGCCAGCAGTGAAACGGGACAGATTAATGAAAAACTGTTTTTT. It specifies CASSETGQINEKLFF.

The V and J genes are TRBV4-2 and TRBJ2-6; TRBD1 is a possible D gene (6 bases). V dropped 1 base and J dropped 2 bases, with 6 bases sitting between them. This CDR3 is built from 15 residues. Germline V gene lookup returns CDR1 LGHNA and CDR2 YNFKEQ. This chain's CDR3 is CASSQAGAGANVLTF. The CDR3 nucleotides read TGTGCCAGCAGCCAAGCAGGGGCTGGGGCCAACGTCCTGACTTTC.

The rearrangement joins TRBV30 to TRBJ1-5, with D possibly being TRBD1 (6 bases). Germline CDR1 is GTSNPN and CDR2 is SVGIG (reference sequence). The ends were cut back, 4 bases at V and 5 bases at J, with 9 bases in the middle. This CDR3 spans 12 amino acids. CDR3 amino acids: CAWNQGYQPQHF. As DNA, the CDR3 is TGTGCCTGGAACCAGGGGTATCAGCCCCAGCATTTT.